This T cell receptor (beta chain) was captured in a study of radiation and T cells in renal cell carcinoma. This clone was recorded once. What it binds is unknown. Study conclusions and caveats: Top tumor clonotypes rose in blood 2 weeks post-radiation, then contracted. Without pretreatment biopsies, baseline tumor clonotype presence was undetermined.

The method was immunoSEQ multiplex PCR; TCRdb's version includes in-frame clones alone and lacks a portion of them. The sample has some 75,000 clones; about 81% are singletons. This CDR3 region has 14 residues. CDR1 and CDR2 (germline): MNHEY, SMNVEV (reference sequence). V dropped 4 bases and J dropped 3 bases, with 10 bases sitting between them. Time point of the sample: blood 2 weeks post-SBRT. This sample's treatment: 15 Gy SBRT to primary tumor, nephrectomy 4 weeks later. This chain joins TRBV27 and TRBJ1-5, with D possibly being TRBD1 (6 bases). The receptor was derived from a man aged 60 to 69 with renal cell carcinoma. This specimen consisted of blood, obtained from a patient whose treatment included radiotherapy and nephrectomy. The CDR3 protein is CASSSGALNQPQHF. The CDR3 DNA reads TGTGCCAGCAGTTCAGGGGCCCTCAATCAGCCCCAGCATTTT.